This T cell receptor (beta chain) was found in a study of blood T cell repertoires in COVID-19. In the study overall: PBMCs, B-cell-depleted T cells, or T cells were the source of the cDNA or gDNA that made up the material.

Donors were grouped by their self-reported clinical history. Someone with COVID-19 had been met by exposed participants within 2 weeks before study entry. The trim removed 5 bases at V and 4 bases at J, leaving 13 bases unmatched. The CDR3 is made up of 17 amino acids. Germline V gene sequence: CDR1 SEHNR, CDR2 FQNEAQ (reference sequence). This clone came up a few times. Method: immunoSEQ multiplex PCR; TCRdb's copy keeps in-frame clones and lacks some. The sample gives about 350,000 clones, around nine tenths of which show up once; just over 1% is in the top ten. The chain recombines TRBV7-9 with TRBJ1-2; 10 nucleotides agree with TRBD1. The sequencing input was PBMCs or T cells enriched from blood (not recorded which). This TCR was sampled from a woman aged 30 to 39 who had been exposed to COVID-19. The CDR3 is CASSGTGAPSLFYGYTF. The CDR3, as DNA: TGTGCCAGCAGCGGGACAGGGGCCCCATCCTTATTCTATGGCTACACCTTC.